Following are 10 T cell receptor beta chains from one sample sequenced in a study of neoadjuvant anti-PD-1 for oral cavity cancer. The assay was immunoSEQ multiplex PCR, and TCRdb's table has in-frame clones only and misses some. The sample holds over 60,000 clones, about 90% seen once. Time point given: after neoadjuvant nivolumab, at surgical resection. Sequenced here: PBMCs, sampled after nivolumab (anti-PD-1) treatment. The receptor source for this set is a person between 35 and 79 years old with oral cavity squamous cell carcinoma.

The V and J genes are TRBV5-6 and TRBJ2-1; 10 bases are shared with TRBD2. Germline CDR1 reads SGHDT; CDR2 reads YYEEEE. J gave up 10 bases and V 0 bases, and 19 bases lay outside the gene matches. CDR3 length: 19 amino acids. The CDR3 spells CASSLAASSLAGAFGEQFF. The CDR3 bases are TGTGCCAGCAGCTTGGCCGCGTCCTCTCTAGCGGGGGCCTTCGGGGAGCAGTTCTTC.

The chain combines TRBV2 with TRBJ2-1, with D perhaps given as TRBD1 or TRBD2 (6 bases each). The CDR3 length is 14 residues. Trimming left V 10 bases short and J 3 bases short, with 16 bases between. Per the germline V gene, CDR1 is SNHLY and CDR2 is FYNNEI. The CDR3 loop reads CAILRGVLYNEQFF. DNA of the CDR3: TGTGCCATCCTAAGGGGGGTCCTCTACAATGAGCAGTTCTTC. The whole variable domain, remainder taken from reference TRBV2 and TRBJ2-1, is EPEVTQTPSHQVTQMGQEVILRCVPISNHLYFYWYRQILGQKVEFLVSFYNNEISEKSEIFDDQFSVERPDGSNFTLKIRSTKLEDSAMYFCAILRGVLYNEQFFGPGTRLTVL.

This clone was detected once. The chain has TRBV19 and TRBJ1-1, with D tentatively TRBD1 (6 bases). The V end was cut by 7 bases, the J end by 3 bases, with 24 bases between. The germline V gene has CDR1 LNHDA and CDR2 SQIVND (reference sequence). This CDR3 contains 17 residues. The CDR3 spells CASISLKGETFYTEAFF. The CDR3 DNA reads TGTGCCAGTATCTCACTCAAGGGGGAAACGTTTTACACTGAAGCTTTCTTT.

CDR3 region: CASSDAGTGDYEQYF. CDR3 nucleotide sequence: TGCGCCAGCAGTGACGCCGGGACTGGTGACTACGAGCAGTACTTC. The genes are TRBV10-2 and TRBJ2-7; TRBD2 is a possible D gene (6 bases). Trimming shortened V by 3 bases and J by 3 bases, and 15 bases separated the two germline ends. The CDR3 spans 15 residues. Germline V CDR1 and CDR2: WSHSY, SAAADI.

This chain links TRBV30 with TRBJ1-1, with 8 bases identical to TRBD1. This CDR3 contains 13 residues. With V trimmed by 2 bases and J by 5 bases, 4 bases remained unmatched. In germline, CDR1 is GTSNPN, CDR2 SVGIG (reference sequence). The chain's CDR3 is CAWSTGGRTEAFF. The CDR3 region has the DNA TGTGCCTGGAGTACAGGGGGGCGGACTGAAGCTTTCTTT.

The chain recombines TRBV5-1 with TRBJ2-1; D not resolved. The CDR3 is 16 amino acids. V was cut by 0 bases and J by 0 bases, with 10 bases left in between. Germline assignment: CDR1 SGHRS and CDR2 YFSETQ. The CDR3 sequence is CASSLEATSSYNEQFF. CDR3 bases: TGCGCCAGCAGCTTGGAAGCAACAAGCTCCTACAATGAGCAGTTCTTC.

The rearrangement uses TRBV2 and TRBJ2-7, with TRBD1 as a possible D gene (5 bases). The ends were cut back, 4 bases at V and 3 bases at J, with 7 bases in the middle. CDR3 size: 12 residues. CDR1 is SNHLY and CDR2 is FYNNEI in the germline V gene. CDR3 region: CASSGQGYEQYF. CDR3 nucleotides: TGTGCCAGCAGTGGTCAGGGCTACGAGCAGTACTTC.

The CDR3 DNA reads TGTGCCAGCAGCTCCGACAGGGACTATGGCTACACCTTC. Translation: CASSSDRDYGYTF. V is TRBV9 and J is TRBJ1-2, with 7 bases lining up with TRBD1. This CDR3 contains 13 residues. Per germline, CDR1 SGDLS and CDR2 YYNGEE. Trimming removed 4 bases from V and 3 bases from J; junction bases left unmatched: 3.

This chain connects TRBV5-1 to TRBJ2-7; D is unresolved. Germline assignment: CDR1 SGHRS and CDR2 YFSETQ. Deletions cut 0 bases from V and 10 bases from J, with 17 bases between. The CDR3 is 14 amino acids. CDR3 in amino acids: CASSLASPTGPQYF. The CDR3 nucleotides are TGCGCCAGCAGCTTGGCGTCACCCACCGGACCACAGTACTTC.

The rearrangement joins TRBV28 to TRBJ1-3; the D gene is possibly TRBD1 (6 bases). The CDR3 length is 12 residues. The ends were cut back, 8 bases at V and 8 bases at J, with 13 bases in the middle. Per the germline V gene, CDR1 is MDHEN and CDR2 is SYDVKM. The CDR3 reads CASRTVRDTIYF. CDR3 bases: TGTGCCAGCCGGACAGTTAGGGACACCATATATTTT.